The 9 T cell receptor beta chains below come from one sample, sequenced in a study of CD8+CD57+ T cells in acquired aplastic anemia (dated by TCRdb to the late 2010s). Patients chosen for sequencing had shown expansion of CD8+CD57+ cells by flow cytometry. These reads were obtained on an Illumina HiSeq 2000. Genomic DNA was used as template for profiling of TCR beta VDJ combinations and CDR3 sequences. TCRdb cleaned the public reads at Q25 with fastp, built clones with MiXCR and kept in-frame beta chains. Entries that share a CDR3 protein sequence are merged under the most common genes and DNA. The sample table holds 150,000 to 200,000 distinct CDR3 sequences, of which around half were seen once. The ten largest account for roughly 3.5% of the sample. Input material: sorted CD4+, CD8+, or CD8+CD57+ T cells (not recorded which) from PBMCs. The receptors were gathered from a human donor with aplastic anemia.

This clonotype was counted many times. The chain couples TRBV5-5 to TRBJ2-7; D is unresolved. The germline V gene encodes CDR1 SGHKS and CDR2 YYEKEE (reference sequence). V lost 4 bases and J 2 bases, leaving 19 bases between the germline ends. This CDR3 has 16 residues. The CDR3 sequence is CASSPLFQWATYEQYV. CDR3 DNA: TGTGCCAGCAGCCCCCTGTTCCAGTGGGCCACCTACGAGCAGTACGTC.

In this sample, this clonotype turned up many times. J is TRBJ2-1 and V is TRBV25-1; 11 bases map to TRBD2. After removal of 1 base from V and 11 bases from J, the junction contained 4 bases not matched to a gene. Germline CDR1 and CDR2: MGHDK and SYGVNS. This CDR3 region has 14 residues. CDR3 sequence reads: CASSEFGTSGKQFF. The CDR3 nucleotides are TGTGCCAGCAGTGAATTTGGGACTAGCGGAAAGCAGTTCTTC.

As to this clonotype: This may stem from a read error, because a much larger clone lies one nucleotide away. This chain uses TRBV5-6 with TRBJ1-4; the D is unclear. The CDR3 consists of 14 residues. Between the trimmed V and J ends, which lost 0 bases and 2 bases, there was a span of 5 bases. Looked up from germline, CDR1 is SGHDT and CDR2 is YYEEEE. The CDR3 coding sequence is TGTGCCAGCAGCTTGGAGGTTACTAATGAAAAACTGTTTTTT. Protein product: CASSLEVTNEKLFF.

This chain joins TRBV25-1 and TRBJ2-2, with D unresolved. The V gene's germline CDR1 is MGHDK and CDR2 SYGVNS. This CDR3 region has 17 residues. V lost 5 bases, J lost 1 base, and 17 bases lay in between. Here the CDR3 reads CASSFPPGSKNTGELFF. The CDR3, as DNA: TGTGCCAGCAGTTTTCCCCCTGGTAGCAAGAACACCGGGGAGCTGTTTTTT.

This clonotype was detected only a few times. A read error is possible here, since a much larger clone lies one base away. The genes are TRBV19 and TRBJ1-2; tentative D call: TRBD1 (6 bases). The V end was cut by 4 bases, the J end by 2 bases, with 14 bases between. Germline values: CDR1 LNHDA, CDR2 SQIVND (reference sequence). The length of the CDR3 is 15 residues. CDR3 residues: CASSRGRGQNYGYTF. CDR3 coding DNA: TGTGCCAGTAGTAGAGGACGGGGACAAAACTATGGCTACACCTTC.

The sample holds many counts of this clonotype. This chain links TRBV7-2 with TRBJ1-1; weak D call: TRBD1 (6 bases). The CDR3 length is 14 residues. Per the germline V gene, CDR1 is SGHTA and CDR2 is FQGNSA. The V and J ends lost 6 bases and 5 bases respectively, with 16 bases between them. The CDR3 coding sequence is TGTGCCAGCAGATCTGGACAGAGGTTGACTGAAGCTTTCTTT. Its protein is CASRSGQRLTEAFF.

This clonotype came up a few times. Given a much more abundant clone one base away, this may be a read error. The gene calls are TRBV5-6 and TRBJ1-5; D uncertain. The CDR3 length is 13 residues. Per germline, CDR1 SGHDT and CDR2 YYEEEE. The CDR3 nucleotides read TGTGTCAGCAGCTTTTCTCACGATCAGCCCCAGCATTTT. It translates to CVSSFSHDQPQHF.

This clonotype was counted a few times. The chain recombines TRBV24-1 with TRBJ1-6; the D is unclear. This CDR3 is 13 amino acids long. V was shortened by 6 bases and J by 6 bases, with 8 bases between the two germline ends. Germline loops: CDR1 KGHDR, CDR2 SFDVKD. The CDR3 DNA follows: TGTGCCACCAGTACGGGGAGTAATTCACCCCTCCACTTT. Translated: CATSTGSNSPLHF.

The chain carries TRBV15 and TRBJ2-1, with 7 nucleotides matching TRBD1. The CDR3 spans 14 residues. The J segment lost 1 base and the V segment lost 8 bases, leaving 5 bases of the junction unmatched. From germline, CDR1 is LNHNV and CDR2 YYDKDF (reference sequence). The CDR3 loop reads CATCQTGSYNEQFF. The CDR3, as DNA: TGTGCCACCTGCCAGACAGGGTCCTACAATGAGCAGTTCTTC.